Listed below are T cell receptor beta chains from one sample, sequenced in a study of cytotoxic CD8 clonotypes in ibrutinib-treated CLL. Measured with immunoSEQ multiplex PCR; TCRdb has only the in-frame clones, and not every one. The repertoire holds about 200,000 clones, about two thirds seen once, with roughly an eighth in the top ten. This material consisted of PBMCs, taken after 24 months of ibrutinib treatment. Receptors originate from a human donor with chronic lymphocytic leukemia. The CDR3 runs from the conserved cysteine through the conserved F or W. Fields, in order: D gene, V gene, clone size, J gene, CDR3 protein, CDR3 DNA. The D gene is left open where the match is weak. Clone sizes are given selectively: once, few, many, or a class where the clone is expanded.

d_call: .
v_call: TRBV27
clone_size: .
j_call: TRBJ1-1
cdr3_aa: CASSPSRGRTEAFF
cdr3_nt: TGTGCCAGCAGCCCCTCTAGAGGAAGGACTGAAGCTTTCTTT

d_call: .
v_call: TRBV11-1
clone_size: .
j_call: TRBJ2-1
cdr3_aa: CASSLAGRSYNEQFF
cdr3_nt: TGTGCCAGCAGCTTAGCTGGGCGCTCCTACAATGAGCAGTTCTTC

d_call: TRBD1
v_call: TRBV30
clone_size: .
j_call: TRBJ1-5
cdr3_aa: CAWEAGTGNNQPQHF
cdr3_nt: TGTGCCTGGGAGGCGGGGACAGGGAATAATCAGCCCCAGCATTTT

d_call: .
v_call: TRBV7-9
clone_size: .
j_call: TRBJ2-5
cdr3_aa: CASSLKETQYF
cdr3_nt: TGTGCCAGCAGCTTAAAAGAGACCCAGTACTTC

d_call: TRBD2
v_call: TRBV7-9
clone_size: .
j_call: TRBJ2-7
cdr3_aa: CASSSPQRETHEQYF
cdr3_nt: TGTGCCAGCAGCTCCCCCCAGCGGGAGACCCACGAGCAGTACTTC

d_call: .
v_call: TRBV15
clone_size: once
j_call: TRBJ2-1
cdr3_aa: CATSRAGTNEQFF
cdr3_nt: TGTGCCACCAGCAGAGCTGGGACTAATGAGCAGTTCTTC

d_call: .
v_call: TRBV6-1
clone_size: .
j_call: TRBJ2-7
cdr3_aa: CATDGWETYEQYF
cdr3_nt: TGTGCCACCGACGGGTGGGAGACCTACGAGCAGTACTTC

d_call: .
v_call: TRBV2
clone_size: .
j_call: TRBJ2-7
cdr3_aa: CASHGSIYEQYF
cdr3_nt: TGTGCCAGTCACGGGTCGATCTACGAGCAGTACTTC

d_call: .
v_call: TRBV14
clone_size: .
j_call: TRBJ2-3
cdr3_aa: CASSQDVETDTQYF
cdr3_nt: TGTGCCAGCAGCCAAGACGTTGAAACAGATACGCAGTATTTT

d_call: TRBD2
v_call: TRBV7-8
clone_size: .
j_call: TRBJ2-1
cdr3_aa: CASRRGTSGSYNEQFF
cdr3_nt: TGTGCCAGCAGACGAGGGACTAGCGGCTCCTACAATGAGCAGTTCTTC

d_call: .
v_call: TRBV20-1
clone_size: .
j_call: TRBJ2-3
cdr3_aa: CSAGRTDTQYF
cdr3_nt: TGCAGTGCCGGACGCACAGATACGCAGTATTTT

d_call: .
v_call: TRBV5-6
clone_size: .
j_call: TRBJ2-7
cdr3_aa: CASSLGTLYEQYF
cdr3_nt: TGTGCCAGCAGCTTGGGGACACTCTACGAGCAGTACTTC

d_call: .
v_call: TRBV10-3
clone_size: .
j_call: TRBJ2-1
cdr3_aa: CAISSGTGYNEQFF
cdr3_nt: TGTGCCATCAGTTCCGGTACGGGATACAATGAGCAGTTCTTC

d_call: TRBD1
v_call: TRBV11-2
clone_size: .
j_call: TRBJ1-3
cdr3_aa: CASSVGTAGNTIYF
cdr3_nt: TGTGCCAGCAGCGTCGGGACAGCTGGAAACACCATATATTTT

d_call: .
v_call: TRBV20-1
clone_size: .
j_call: TRBJ2-5
cdr3_aa: CSARSVWTQYF
cdr3_nt: TGCAGTGCTAGATCGGTCTGGACCCAGTACTTC

d_call: .
v_call: TRBV6-4
clone_size: .
j_call: TRBJ2-5
cdr3_aa: CASSDSSMSRGLEETQYF
cdr3_nt: TGTGCCAGCAGTGACTCGTCTATGTCCAGGGGTTTGGAAGAGACCCAGTACTTC

d_call: .
v_call: TRBV4-3
clone_size: .
j_call: TRBJ2-5
cdr3_aa: CASSQVLIQETQYF
cdr3_nt: TGCGCCAGCAGCCAAGTACTAATCCAAGAGACCCAGTACTTC

d_call: .
v_call: TRBV19
clone_size: few
j_call: TRBJ2-5
cdr3_aa: CASRRVSAETQYF
cdr3_nt: TGTGCCAGTAGAAGGGTTTCTGCAGAGACCCAGTACTTC

d_call: .
v_call: TRBV7-2
clone_size: .
j_call: TRBJ1-2
cdr3_aa: CASSNTKKRQEPNYGYTF
cdr3_nt: TGTGCCAGCAGCAACACAAAAAAAAGACAGGAGCCTAACTATGGCTACACCTTC

d_call: TRBD2
v_call: TRBV29-1
clone_size: .
j_call: TRBJ2-1
cdr3_aa: CSVRLAGGGEQFF
cdr3_nt: TGCAGCGTCCGACTAGCGGGAGGGGGTGAGCAGTTCTTC

d_call: .
v_call: TRBV28
clone_size: few
j_call: TRBJ1-5
cdr3_aa: CASSPGAGHQPQHF
cdr3_nt: TGTGCCAGCAGTCCAGGGGCAGGGCATCAGCCCCAGCATTTT

d_call: TRBD1
v_call: TRBV25-1
clone_size: .
j_call: TRBJ2-3
cdr3_aa: CASRADRVTDTQYF
cdr3_nt: TGTGCCAGCAGGGCGGACAGGGTGACAGATACGCAGTATTTT

d_call: .
v_call: TRBV19
clone_size: .
j_call: TRBJ2-1
cdr3_aa: CASGERVQFF
cdr3_nt: TGTGCCAGTGGGGAGCGTGTGCAGTTCTTC

d_call: .
v_call: TRBV7-2
clone_size: .
j_call: TRBJ2-1
cdr3_aa: CASSLGRVHYNEQFF
cdr3_nt: TGTGCCAGCAGCTTGGGTAGGGTCCACTACAATGAGCAGTTCTTC

d_call: TRBD1
v_call: TRBV5-1
clone_size: .
j_call: TRBJ2-7
cdr3_aa: CASSLGQGSYEQYF
cdr3_nt: TGCGCCAGCAGCTTGGGACAGGGCTCCTACGAGCAGTACTTC

d_call: .
v_call: TRBV30
clone_size: .
j_call: TRBJ2-3
cdr3_aa: CAWRLDPSTDTQYF
cdr3_nt: TGTGCCTGGAGGCTCGATCCTAGCACAGATACGCAGTATTTT

d_call: .
v_call: TRBV6-5
clone_size: .
j_call: TRBJ1-2
cdr3_aa: CASRKIDSIYGYTF
cdr3_nt: TGTGCCAGCAGAAAAATCGACAGTATCTATGGCTACACCTTC

d_call: .
v_call: TRBV19
clone_size: .
j_call: TRBJ1-2
cdr3_aa: CASSIGDPPYGYTF
cdr3_nt: TGTGCCAGTAGTATTGGGGATCCCCCCTATGGCTACACCTTC

d_call: TRBD1
v_call: TRBV7-6
clone_size: .
j_call: TRBJ2-1
cdr3_aa: CASSPRTGVDYSEQFF
cdr3_nt: TGTGCCAGCAGCCCGCGGACAGGGGTCGACTATAGTGAGCAGTTCTTC

d_call: TRBD2
v_call: TRBV11-2
clone_size: .
j_call: TRBJ2-1
cdr3_aa: CASSLVGPTSGRAMPVGFF
cdr3_nt: TGTGCCAGCAGCTTAGTGGGCCCAACTAGCGGGAGGGCCATGCCCGTTGGGTTCTTC

d_call: .
v_call: TRBV5-6
clone_size: .
j_call: TRBJ2-4
cdr3_aa: CASSWGPKNIQYF
cdr3_nt: TGTGCCAGCAGCTGGGGACCCAAAAACATTCAGTACTTC

d_call: TRBD1
v_call: TRBV4-1
clone_size: .
j_call: TRBJ1-2
cdr3_aa: CASSQRQGPNYGYTF
cdr3_nt: TGCGCCAGCAGCCAACGACAGGGTCCCAACTATGGCTACACCTTC

d_call: TRBD2
v_call: TRBV5-6
clone_size: .
j_call: TRBJ2-1
cdr3_aa: CASSLGGWDNEQFF
cdr3_nt: TGTGCCAGCAGCCTCGGGGGGTGGGACAATGAGCAGTTCTTC

d_call: .
v_call: TRBV14
clone_size: few
j_call: TRBJ1-2
cdr3_aa: CASSQGTFYGYTF
cdr3_nt: TGTGCCAGCAGCCAAGGGACCTTTTATGGCTACACCTTC

d_call: .
v_call: TRBV9
clone_size: .
j_call: TRBJ2-5
cdr3_aa: CASSGGANQETQYF
cdr3_nt: TGTGCCAGCAGCGGCGGGGCAAACCAAGAGACCCAGTACTTC

d_call: .
v_call: TRBV11-1
clone_size: .
j_call: TRBJ2-7
cdr3_aa: CASSFSGTLWEQYF
cdr3_nt: TGTGCCAGCAGCTTTTCCGGCACCCTGTGGGAGCAGTACTTC

d_call: .
v_call: TRBV6-5
clone_size: .
j_call: TRBJ1-2
cdr3_aa: CASSRAGFYGYTF
cdr3_nt: TGTGCCAGCAGTCGGGCGGGGTTCTATGGCTACACCTTC